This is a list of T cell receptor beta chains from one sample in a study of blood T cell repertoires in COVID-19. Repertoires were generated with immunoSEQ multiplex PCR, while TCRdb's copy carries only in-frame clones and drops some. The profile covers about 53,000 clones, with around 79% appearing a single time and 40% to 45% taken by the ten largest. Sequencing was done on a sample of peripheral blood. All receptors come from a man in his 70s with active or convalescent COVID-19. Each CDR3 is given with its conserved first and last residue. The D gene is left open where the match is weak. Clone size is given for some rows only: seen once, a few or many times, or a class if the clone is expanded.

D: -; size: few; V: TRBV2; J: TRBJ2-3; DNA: TGTGCCAGCAGCTTACCTCTAGTGGCTAGTACGCAGTATTTT; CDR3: CASSLPLVASTQYF
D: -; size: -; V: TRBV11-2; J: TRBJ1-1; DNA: TGTGCCAGCAGCCCCCGTGAAGGTTCTACTATGAACACTGAAGCTTTCTTT; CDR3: CASSPREGSTMNTEAFF
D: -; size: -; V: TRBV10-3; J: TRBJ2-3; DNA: TGTGCCATCAGTGAGTACCAGAGGTCAGATACGCAGTATTTT; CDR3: CAISEYQRSDTQYF
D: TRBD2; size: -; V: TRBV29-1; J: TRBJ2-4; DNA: TGCAGCGTTGGGCACCCGGGACTAGCGGGGACCAAAAACATTCAGTACTTC; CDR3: CSVGHPGLAGTKNIQYF
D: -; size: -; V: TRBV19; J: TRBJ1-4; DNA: TGTGCCAGTAGTATAGAAGGAGGGCTTAGGGTGTTTTTT; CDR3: CASSIEGGLRVFF
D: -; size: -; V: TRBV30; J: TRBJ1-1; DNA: TGTGCCTGGAGTCCGAAGGGGCCTCTGAACACTGAAGCTTTCTTT; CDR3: CAWSPKGPLNTEAFF
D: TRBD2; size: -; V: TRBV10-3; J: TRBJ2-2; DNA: TGTGCCATCAGTGAGACTAGCGGGGGGACTCAAGTCGGGGAGCTGTTTTTT; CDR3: CAISETSGGTQVGELFF
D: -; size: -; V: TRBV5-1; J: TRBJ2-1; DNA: TGCGCCAGCAGCTTGGGGTCTAGCCGTCTTAATGAGCAGTTCTTC; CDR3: CASSLGSSRLNEQFF
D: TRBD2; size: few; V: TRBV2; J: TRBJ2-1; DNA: TGTGCCAGCAGTGATGGACTAGCGAACGATGAGCAGTTCTTC; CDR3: CASSDGLANDEQFF
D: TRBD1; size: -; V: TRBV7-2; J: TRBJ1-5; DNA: TGTGCCAGCAGTTCACAGGGGACCAATCAGCCCCAGCATTTT; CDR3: CASSSQGTNQPQHF
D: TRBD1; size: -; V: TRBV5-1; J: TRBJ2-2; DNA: TGCGCCAGCAGCGCCACAGGGGCCCGGTCCGGGGAGCTGTTTTTT; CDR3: CASSATGARSGELFF
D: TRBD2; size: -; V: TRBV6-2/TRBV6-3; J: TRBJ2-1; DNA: TGTGCCAGCAGCCCTAGGGGCCTAGCGGGAGGGCAAAGGAATGAGCAGTTCTTC; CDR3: CASSPRGLAGGQRNEQFF
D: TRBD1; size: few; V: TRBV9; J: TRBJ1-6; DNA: TGTGCCAGCAGCTCCCAAGGACAGGGTGATTCACCCCTCCACTTT; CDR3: CASSSQGQGDSPLHF
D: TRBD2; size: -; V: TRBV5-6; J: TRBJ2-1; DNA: TGTGCCAGCAGCTGGACTAGCGGGAGCAGGCATGAGCAGTTCTTC; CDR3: CASSWTSGSRHEQFF
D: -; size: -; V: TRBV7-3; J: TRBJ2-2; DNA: TGTGCCAGCAGCTTAGGCTTAAACACCGGGGAGCTGTTTTTT; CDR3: CASSLGLNTGELFF
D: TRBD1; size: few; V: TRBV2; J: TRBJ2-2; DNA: TGTGCCAGCAGAGGCGGGACAGGGGGCCACACCGGGGAGCTGTTTTTT; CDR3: CASRGGTGGHTGELFF
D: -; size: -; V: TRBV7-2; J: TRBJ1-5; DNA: TGTGCCAGCAGCTTAGAATCCATTCAGCCCCAGCATTTT; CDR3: CASSLESIQPQHF
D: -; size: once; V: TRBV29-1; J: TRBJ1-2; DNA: TGCAGCGCTGTAGAGGGCACTAACTATGGCTACACCTTC; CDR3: CSAVEGTNYGYTF
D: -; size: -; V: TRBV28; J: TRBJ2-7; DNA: TGTGCCAGCAGTTTACTCAGGGGAAGGGAGCAGTACTTC; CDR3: CASSLLRGREQYF
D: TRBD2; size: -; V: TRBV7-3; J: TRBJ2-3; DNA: TGTGCCAGCAGCCCCGGGATAGCGGGGGATATAGCGCAGTATTTT; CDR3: CASSPGIAGDIAQYF
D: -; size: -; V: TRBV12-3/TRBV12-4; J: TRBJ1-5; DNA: TGTGCCAGCAGTCGGGGGGGCGGTCAGCCCCAGCATTTT; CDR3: CASSRGGGQPQHF
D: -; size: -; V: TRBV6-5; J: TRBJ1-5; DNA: TGTGCCAGCAGTTACTCACAGGGAGGGGGGAATCAGCCCCAGCATTTT; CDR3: CASSYSQGGGNQPQHF
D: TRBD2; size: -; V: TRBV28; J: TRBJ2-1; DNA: TGTGCCAGCAGTTTCCCCACTAGCGGGGTAATGAATGAGCAGTTCTTC; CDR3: CASSFPTSGVMNEQFF